One sample yielded the 3 T cell receptor beta chains listed below, sequenced in a study of cytomegalovirus exposure and HLA in healthy donors (dated 2017 in TCRdb). Library preparation used the immunoSEQ multiplex PCR assay. For the multiplex PCR, a mixture combining 60 forward primers for TCR Vbeta segments and 13 reverse primers for TCR Jbeta segments was used. This is the immuneACCESS table as TCRdb keeps it, with only in-frame sequences that have V and J called. A part of the clones is gone; compared with another copy, unresolved V genes explain less than half, and the rest is unexplained. The sample data list about 160,000 clones, and roughly 76% of these were observed just once. The ten largest make up less than 15% of the sample. Sequencing used PBMCs. Receptors were obtained from a woman in her forties or fifties in good health and CMV-seronegative.

The gene calls are TRBV4-1 and TRBJ1-6, with 8 bases lining up with TRBD1. The CDR3 totals 15 residues. Germline CDR1 MGHRA, CDR2 YSYEKL. The trim removed 1 base at V and 9 bases at J, leaving 5 bases unmatched. The CDR3 is CASSQVQGVTSPLHF. CDR3 bases: TGCGCCAGCAGCCAAGTACAGGGGGTGACTTCACCCCTCCACTTT.

J is TRBJ2-1 and V is TRBV7-2; TRBD2 matches 14 bases. From germline, CDR1 is SGHTA and CDR2 FQGNSA. V lost 5 bases to trimming and J lost 10 bases; unmatched junction nucleotides: 10. This CDR3 has 16 amino acids. The CDR3 loop is CASSLRGTSGGWEQFF. The CDR3 nucleotides read TGTGCCAGCAGCCTTAGGGGGACTAGCGGGGGTTGGGAGCAGTTCTTC.

This chain joins TRBV5-1 and TRBJ1-4; D possibly corresponds to TRBD1 (6 bases). From germline, CDR1 is SGHRS and CDR2 YFSETQ. Trimming removed 1 base from V and 2 bases from J, with 12 bases in between. The CDR3 loop spans 16 amino acids. The CDR3 coding sequence is TGCGCCAGCAGCTTGATAGCTGGACAGACTAATGAAAAACTGTTTTTT. This codes for CASSLIAGQTNEKLFF.